This T cell receptor (beta chain) was captured by sequencing in a study of shared clonotypes between healthy human individuals. Across the whole study: Researchers drew samples from two women and a few men aged 18 to 49. Findings of the study overall: Naive subsets usually exceeded memory subsets in estimated richness. There were few donors, and this limited the genetic and exposure-history diversity represented. Generation probabilities of non-shared clonotypes were lower (relative to those shared by all four donors).

Terminally differentiated effector memory CD45RA+ cells were excluded from the naive CD8 cells, which were CD45RO-negative and positively selected for CCR7. This CDR3 contains 14 residues. The germline gives CDR1 KGHSH, CDR2 LQKENI. V lost 2 bases and J lost 9, with 11 bases in between. Here immunoSEQ multiplex PCR was the method, and the copy in TCRdb shows in-frame clones only, minus some. The table has some 1,900,000 clones, about 95% seen once. Comments on this clone: Its antigen is unidentified.

Input material: naive CD8+ T cells sorted from blood. The clonotype comes from a man aged 18 to 29 in good health. This chain links TRBV18 with TRBJ1-6; weak D call: TRBD1 (5 bases). CDR3 sequence: CASSPEGSGSPLHF. The CDR3 DNA reads TGTGCCAGCTCACCAGAGGGGAGCGGTTCACCCCTCCACTTT.